The 5 T cell receptor beta chains reported below all come from one sample, sequenced in a study of cytomegalovirus exposure and HLA in healthy donors. The primer mix had 60 Vbeta and 13 Jbeta primers. The assay was immunoSEQ multiplex PCR, and TCRdb's table has in-frame clones only and misses some. The repertoire has 150,000 to 200,000 clones, over 75% of them found once; the top ten carry 1.5% to 2%. The sequenced material came from PBMCs. The receptors were gathered from a young man in good health and CMV-seronegative.

The V and J genes are TRBV9 and TRBJ2-7; TRBD1 might be the D (6 bases). This CDR3 has 14 amino acids. The ends were cut back, 2 bases at V and 2 bases at J, with 11 bases in the middle. Germline V lookup: CDR1 SGDLS, CDR2 YYNGEE. CDR3 region: CASSVTGAPYEQYF. CDR3 DNA sequence: TGTGCCAGCAGCGTGACAGGAGCCCCCTACGAGCAGTACTTC.

The chain carries TRBV14 and TRBJ1-2; 7 nucleotides align to TRBD1. The CDR3 is made up of 14 amino acids. The junction had 7 bases not matched to a gene; V was cut back by 5 bases and J by 4 bases. The germline V gene encodes CDR1 SGHDN and CDR2 FVKESK. The CDR3 region has the DNA TGTGCCAGCAGCAGGGACAGCAACTTCTATGGCTACACCTTC. The encoded protein is CASSRDSNFYGYTF.

The CDR3 DNA is TGTGCCAGCAGCTTACGGGAGGGAGCCGACTACGAGCAGTACTTC. Translation: CASSLREGADYEQYF. The chain has TRBV7-3 and TRBJ2-7, with 8 nucleotides matching TRBD2. This CDR3 has 15 residues. Germline V gene lookup returns CDR1 SGHTA and CDR2 FQGTGA. The V gene end was trimmed by 2 bases and the J gene end by 3 bases; junction bases not matched to a gene: 6.

This clone was seen a single time. The chain joins TRBV25-1 to TRBJ2-2; D perhaps matches TRBD2 (5 bases). The germline V gene encodes CDR1 MGHDK and CDR2 SYGVNS. The CDR3 sequence is 13 residues long. V gave up 7 bases and J gave up 6 bases, with 12 bases separating them. CDR3 sequence: CASTGWRAGELFF. Written as DNA, the CDR3 is TGTGCCAGCACTGGGTGGCGGGCCGGGGAGCTGTTTTTT.

The chain joins TRBV4-3 to TRBJ1-1; a possible D gene is TRBD1 (6 bases). Trimming took off 1 base at V and 1 base at J, with 10 bases between the two ends. Per the germline V gene, CDR1 is LGHNA and CDR2 is YSLEER. The CDR3 is 15 residues long. CDR3 region: CASSQVEDRNTEAFF. In nucleotides, the CDR3 is TGCGCCAGCAGCCAAGTAGAGGACAGGAACACTGAAGCTTTCTTT.